This entry features one TCR beta chain sequence. Unique molecular identifiers tagged the TCRbeta library. Each CDR3 protein gets one entry after TCRdb re-called the PCR reads with MiXCR. The sample yields approximately 490,000 distinct CDR3 sequences, approximately 12% seen once. V was pared by 7 bases and J by 0 bases, with 9 bases of the junction left unmatched. This CDR3 has 17 residues. The data belong to a study of T-cell reconstitution after alpha-beta-depleted transplantation in children. The receptor comes from a human donor who donated a stem cell graft to a child with combined immunodeficiency. This material consisted of PBMCs from the stem cell graft donor, taken from the stem cell graft. This chain joins TRBV12-3 or TRBV12-4 and TRBJ2-1; 10 bases agree with TRBD2. This CDR3 reads CASTTKRGGHSYNEQFF. The CDR3 bases are TGTGCCAGCACGACCAAGCGGGGGGGCCACTCCTACAATGAGCAGTTCTTC.